These 6 T cell receptor beta chains were sequenced from one sample in a study of cytomegalovirus exposure and HLA in healthy donors (dated by TCRdb to 2016 to 2017). The library was obtained by the immunoSEQ multiplex PCR assay. For the multiplex PCR, a mixture combining 60 forward primers for TCR Vbeta segments and 13 reverse primers for TCR Jbeta segments was used. Here the immuneACCESS table is served through TCRdb, limited to in-frame sequences with V and J called. Missing clones are a known gap in these copies; in checked studies unresolved V genes cover under half, and the rest lacks a known reason. The sample data list 100,000 to 150,000 clones, and about three quarters of these were observed just once. Jointly, the top ten make up approximately 1% of the sample. The material sequenced was PBMCs. The origin of the receptors is a human donor in good health.

As to this clone: Germline is not matched at one junction end, which may reflect a read error. The chain links TRBV2 to TRBJ2-7; perhaps TRBD2 as D (6 bases). CDR3 length: 11 residues. Per germline, CDR1 SNHLY and CDR2 FYNNEI. DNA of the CDR3: TGTGCCAGCAGTGAATTTGGGGGGTGGGGGTTC. This encodes CASSEFGGWGF.

The chain couples TRBV7-2 to TRBJ2-5; a weak D match, TRBD2 (5 bases). Germline CDR1 SGHTA, CDR2 FQGNSA. The CDR3 length is 15 residues. The ends were cut back, 3 bases at V and 0 bases at J, with 11 bases in the middle. CDR3 loop: CASSFGPGNQETQYF. DNA of the CDR3: TGTGCCAGCAGCTTTGGTCCCGGGAACCAAGAGACCCAGTACTTC. Supplemented by reference TRBV7-2 and TRBJ2-5, the full variable domain reads GAGVSQSPSNKVTEKGKDVELRCDPISGHTALYWYRQSLGQGLEFLIYFQGNSAPDKSGLPSDRFSAERTGGSVSTLTIQRTQQEDSAVYLCASSFGPGNQETQYFGPGTRLLVL.

This chain uses TRBV4-1 with TRBJ2-1; the match to TRBD2 covers 12 bases. Trimming at V came to 3 bases and at J to 8 bases, leaving 8 bases not matched to a gene. Germline CDR1 is MGHRA and CDR2 is YSYEKL. This CDR3 has 16 amino acids. The CDR3 loop reads CASSHSSGGAADEQFF. Written as DNA, the CDR3 is TGCGCCAGCAGCCACTCTAGCGGGGGGGCCGCGGATGAGCAGTTCTTC.

This clone occurred once. The V and J genes are TRBV5-6 and TRBJ2-7, with 10 bases lining up with TRBD1. The CDR3 consists of 14 residues. The V gene end was trimmed by 7 bases and the J gene end by 5 bases; junction bases not matched to a gene: 9. Looked up from germline, CDR1 is SGHDT and CDR2 is YYEEEE. For the CDR3, the DNA is TGTGCCAGCTCTCCGGGACAGGGGTTCCACGAGCAGTACTTC. Its protein product is CASSPGQGFHEQYF. The variable domain in full, with the rest retrieved from reference TRBV5-6 and TRBJ2-7, is DAGVTQSPTHLIKTRGQQVTLRCSPKSGHDTVSWYQQALGQGPQFIFQYYEEEERQRGNFPDRFSGHQFPNYSSELNVNALLLGDSALYLCASSPGQGFHEQYFGPGTRLTVT.

In its sample, this clone was seen once. The chain joins TRBV6-5 to TRBJ2-5, with D tentatively TRBD2 (7 bases). Germline V gene sequence: CDR1 MNHEY, CDR2 SVGAGI. Trimming cost V 8 bases and J 5 bases, with 12 bases left between them. CDR3 length: 12 amino acids. In DNA form, the CDR3 reads TGTGCCAGCGGGGGGGCCGGGGAGACCCAGTACTTC. Translation: CASGGAGETQYF.

This chain links TRBV6-5 with TRBJ2-5; 7 bases are shared with TRBD2. Germline CDR1 and CDR2: MNHEY and SVGAGI. V lost 1 base, J lost 4 bases, and 3 bases stayed unmatched. The CDR3 is made up of 14 amino acids. CDR3 region: CASSYFASGETQYF. The CDR3 DNA follows: TGTGCCAGCAGTTACTTCGCTAGCGGAGAGACCCAGTACTTC.